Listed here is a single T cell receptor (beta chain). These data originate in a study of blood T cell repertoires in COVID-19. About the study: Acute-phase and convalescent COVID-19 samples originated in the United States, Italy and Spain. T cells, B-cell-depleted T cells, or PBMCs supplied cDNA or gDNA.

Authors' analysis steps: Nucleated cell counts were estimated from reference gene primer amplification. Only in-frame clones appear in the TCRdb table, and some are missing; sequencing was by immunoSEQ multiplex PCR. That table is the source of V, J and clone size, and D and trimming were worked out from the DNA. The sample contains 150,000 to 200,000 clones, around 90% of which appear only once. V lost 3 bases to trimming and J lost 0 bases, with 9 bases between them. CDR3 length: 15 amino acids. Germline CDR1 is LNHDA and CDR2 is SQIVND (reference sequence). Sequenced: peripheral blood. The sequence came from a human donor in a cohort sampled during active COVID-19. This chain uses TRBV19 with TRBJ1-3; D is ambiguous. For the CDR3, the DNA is TGTGCCAGTAGTATCGGTCTGAACTCTGGAAACACCATATATTTT. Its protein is CASSIGLNSGNTIYF.